The count of the clone carrying this T cell receptor beta chain is one. The antigen is undetermined. The data stem from a study of glioma-infiltrating T cells after dendritic cell vaccination. CDR3 size: 13 residues. Looked up from germline, CDR1 is SQVTM and CDR2 is ANQGSEA. V was trimmed by 5 bases and J by 4 bases, leaving 14 bases between them. Overall study results and limits: No direct clonality-survival link was found; a diverse polyclonal response may matter.

Up to about 2 ug genomic DNA was used for TCRB CDR3 amplification. Assay used: immunoSEQ multiplex PCR; TCRdb lists only in-frame clones, some missing. The table includes some 90,000 clones, 80% to 90% detected once. Described time point: after dendritic cell vaccination, including at tumor progression/relapse. Fresh-frozen tumor tissue and more than two years of survival data were available for all. All glioblastoma patients lacked an isocitrate dehydrogenase mutation. The sequences come from blood, collected after dendritic cell vaccination. The clonotype comes from a human donor with glioblastoma. The gene calls are TRBV29-1 and TRBJ1-2; D remains unclear. The CDR3: CSVRPRTVYGYTF. Written as DNA, the CDR3 is TGCAGCGTTCGTCCTAGAACTGTCTATGGCTACACCTTC.